The 5 T cell receptor beta chains reported below all come from one sample, sequenced in a study of blood T cell repertoires in COVID-19. TCRdb keeps only in-frame clones here, not all; method: immunoSEQ multiplex PCR. Of roughly 250,000 clones in the sample, roughly 80% were seen once. The sample comprised peripheral blood. The source of these receptors is an elderly woman with acute or convalescent COVID-19.

V and J are TRBV6-5 and TRBJ1-2, with a weak D call TRBD1 (5 bases). The CDR3 runs to 13 residues. Germline CDR1 MNHEY, CDR2 SVGAGI. The V gene lost 7 bases and the J gene lost 3 bases, with 12 bases spanning the gap. The CDR3 protein is CASNWGEDYGYTF. The DNA of the CDR3 is TGTGCCAGCAACTGGGGGGAGGACTATGGCTACACCTTC.

The J gene is TRBJ2-1, the V gene TRBV19; 12 nucleotides line up with TRBD1. CDR1 is LNHDA and CDR2 is SQIVND in the germline V gene (reference sequence). The V and J ends lost 5 bases and 9 bases, in that order; junction bases with no gene match: 8. The CDR3 runs 15 residues. The CDR3 spells CASSRDRGLLGEQFF. For the CDR3, the DNA is TGTGCCAGTAGTCGGGACAGGGGGCTTCTTGGTGAGCAGTTCTTC.

This chain links TRBV5-1 with TRBJ2-3, with TRBD2 identical over 10 bases. The CDR3 has 21 amino acids. CDR1 and CDR2 from the germline V gene are SGHRS and YFSETQ. V dropped 1 base and J dropped 0; count of bases not matched to a gene: 17. The CDR3 reads CASSLLPAGTSGAPSTDTQYF. CDR3 sequence (DNA): TGCGCCAGCAGCTTGCTCCCGGCGGGAACTAGCGGGGCCCCTAGCACAGATACGCAGTATTTT.

J is TRBJ2-1 and V is TRBV2, with 11 bases that match TRBD2. CDR3 length: 15 residues. Looked up from germline, CDR1 is SNHLY and CDR2 is FYNNEI. V lost 7 bases to trimming and J lost 2 bases; unmatched junction nucleotides: 4. CDR3 residues: CASIFSGGAYNEQFF. DNA for the CDR3: TGTGCCAGCATTTTTAGCGGGGGGGCCTACAATGAGCAGTTCTTC.

The V gene is TRBV5-1, the J gene TRBJ1-3; D is possibly TRBD1 (6 bases). Germline CDR1 reads SGHRS; CDR2 reads YFSETQ. The CDR3 has 16 residues. The ends were cut back, 0 bases at V and 4 bases at J, with 14 bases in the middle. The CDR3 region is CASSLGTGTYGNTIYF. CDR3 coding DNA: TGCGCCAGCAGCTTGGGAACCGGGACATACGGAAACACCATATATTTT.